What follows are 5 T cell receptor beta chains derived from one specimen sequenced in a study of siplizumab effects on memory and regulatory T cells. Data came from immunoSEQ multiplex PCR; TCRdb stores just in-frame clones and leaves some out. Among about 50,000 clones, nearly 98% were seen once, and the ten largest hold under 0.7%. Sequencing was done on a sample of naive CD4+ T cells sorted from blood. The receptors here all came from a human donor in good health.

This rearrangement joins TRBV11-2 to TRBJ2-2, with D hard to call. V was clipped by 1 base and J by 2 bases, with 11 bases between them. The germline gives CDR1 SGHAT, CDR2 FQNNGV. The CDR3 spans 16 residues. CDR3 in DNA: TGTGCCAGCAGCTTAGTGGTAGCCGTAAACACCGGGGAGCTGTTTTTT. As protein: CASSLVVAVNTGELFF. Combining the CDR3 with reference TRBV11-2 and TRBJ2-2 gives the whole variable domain EAGVAQSPRYKIIEKRQSVAFWCNPISGHATLYWYQQILGQGPKLLIQFQNNGVVDDSQLPKDRFSAERLKGVDSTLKIQPAKLEDSAVYLCASSLVVAVNTGELFFGEGSRLTVL.

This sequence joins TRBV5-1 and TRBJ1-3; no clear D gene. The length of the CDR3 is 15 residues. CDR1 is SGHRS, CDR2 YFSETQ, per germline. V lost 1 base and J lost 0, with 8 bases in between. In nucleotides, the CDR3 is TGCGCCAGCAGCTTGCCCCTCGTCTCTGGAAACACCATATATTTT. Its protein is CASSLPLVSGNTIYF.

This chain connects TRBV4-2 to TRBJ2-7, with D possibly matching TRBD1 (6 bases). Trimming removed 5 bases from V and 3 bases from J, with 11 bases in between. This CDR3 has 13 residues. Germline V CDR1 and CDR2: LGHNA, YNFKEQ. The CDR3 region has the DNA TGTGCCAGCAGCTCCCGGGACAACTACGAGCAGTACTTC. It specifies CASSSRDNYEQYF.

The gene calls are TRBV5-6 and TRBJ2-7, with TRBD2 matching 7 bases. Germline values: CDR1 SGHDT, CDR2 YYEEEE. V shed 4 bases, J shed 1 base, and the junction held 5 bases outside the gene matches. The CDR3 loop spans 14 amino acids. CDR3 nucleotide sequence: TGTGCCAGCAGCCCCCCGGGAGGATCCTACGAGCAGTACTTC. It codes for CASSPPGGSYEQYF.

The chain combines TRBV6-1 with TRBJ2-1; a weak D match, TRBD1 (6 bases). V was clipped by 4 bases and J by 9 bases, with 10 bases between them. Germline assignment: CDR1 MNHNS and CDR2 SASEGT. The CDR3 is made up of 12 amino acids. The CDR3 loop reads CASSGTGIEQFF. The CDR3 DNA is TGTGCCAGCAGTGGCACAGGGATTGAGCAGTTCTTC.